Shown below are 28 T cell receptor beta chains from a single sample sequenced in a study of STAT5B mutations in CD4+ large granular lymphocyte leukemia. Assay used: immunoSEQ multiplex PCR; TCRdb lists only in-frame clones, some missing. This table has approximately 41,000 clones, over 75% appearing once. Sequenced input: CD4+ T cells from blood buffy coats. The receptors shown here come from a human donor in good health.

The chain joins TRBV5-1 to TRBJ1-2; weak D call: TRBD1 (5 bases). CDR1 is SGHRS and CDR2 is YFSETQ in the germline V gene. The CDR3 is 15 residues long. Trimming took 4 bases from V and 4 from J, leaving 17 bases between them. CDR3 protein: CASSHSGGEGYGYTF. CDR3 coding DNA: TGCGCCAGCAGCCACTCCGGGGGGGAGGGCTATGGCTACACCTTC. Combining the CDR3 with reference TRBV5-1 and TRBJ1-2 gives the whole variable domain KAGVTQTPRYLIKTRGQQVTLSCSPISGHRSVSWYQQTPGQGLQFLFEYFSETQRNKGNFPGRFSGRQFSNSRSEMNVSTLELGDSALYLCASSHSGGEGYGYTFGSGTRLTVV.

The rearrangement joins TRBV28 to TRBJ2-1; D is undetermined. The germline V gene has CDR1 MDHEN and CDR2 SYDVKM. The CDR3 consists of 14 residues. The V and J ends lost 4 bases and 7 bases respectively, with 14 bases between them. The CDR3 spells CASSSGSVVNEQFF. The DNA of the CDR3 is TGTGCCAGCAGTTCGGGCTCCGTAGTAAATGAGCAGTTCTTC.

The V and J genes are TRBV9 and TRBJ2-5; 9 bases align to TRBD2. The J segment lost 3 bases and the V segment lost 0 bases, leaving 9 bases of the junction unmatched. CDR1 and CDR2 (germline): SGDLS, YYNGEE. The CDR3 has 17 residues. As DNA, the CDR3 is TGTGCCAGCAGCGTAGAAGGCCAGCGGGGGGTAAAAGAGACCCAGTACTTC. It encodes CASSVEGQRGVKETQYF. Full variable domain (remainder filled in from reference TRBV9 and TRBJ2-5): DSGVTQTPKHLITATGQRVTLRCSPRSGDLSVYWYQQSLDQGLQFLIQYYNGEERAKGNILERFSAQQFPDLHSELNLSSLELGDSALYFCASSVEGQRGVKETQYFGPGTRLLVL.

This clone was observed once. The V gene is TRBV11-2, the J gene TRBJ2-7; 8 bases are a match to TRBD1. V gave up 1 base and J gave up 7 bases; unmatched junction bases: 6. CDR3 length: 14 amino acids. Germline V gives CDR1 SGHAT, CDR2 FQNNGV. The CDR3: CASSLVQGAGEQYF. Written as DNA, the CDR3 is TGTGCCAGCAGCTTAGTCCAGGGGGCGGGAGAGCAGTACTTC.

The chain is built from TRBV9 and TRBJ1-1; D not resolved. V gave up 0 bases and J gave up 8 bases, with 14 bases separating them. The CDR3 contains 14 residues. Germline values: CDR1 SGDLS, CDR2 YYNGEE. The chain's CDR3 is CASSVVTREGEAFF. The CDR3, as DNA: TGTGCCAGCAGCGTAGTCACCCGCGAAGGGGAAGCTTTCTTT.

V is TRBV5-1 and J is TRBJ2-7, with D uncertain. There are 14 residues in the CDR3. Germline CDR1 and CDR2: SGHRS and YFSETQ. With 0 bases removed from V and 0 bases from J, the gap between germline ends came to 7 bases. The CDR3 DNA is TGCGCCAGCAGCTTGGTAGGCAGCTCCTACGAGCAGTACTTC. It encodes CASSLVGSSYEQYF.

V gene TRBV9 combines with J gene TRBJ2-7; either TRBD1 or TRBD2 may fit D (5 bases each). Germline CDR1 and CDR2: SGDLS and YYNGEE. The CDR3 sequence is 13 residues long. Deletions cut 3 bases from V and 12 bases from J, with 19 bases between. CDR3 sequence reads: CASSALSEGRTYF. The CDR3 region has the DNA TGTGCCAGCAGCGCCCTTTCCGAGGGACGCACGTACTTC.

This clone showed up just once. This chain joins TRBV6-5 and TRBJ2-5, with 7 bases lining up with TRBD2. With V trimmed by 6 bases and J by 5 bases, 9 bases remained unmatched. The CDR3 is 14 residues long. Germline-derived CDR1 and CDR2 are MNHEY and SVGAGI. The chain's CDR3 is CASSRLFGRETQYF. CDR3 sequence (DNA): TGTGCCAGCAGCCGACTATTCGGGAGGGAGACCCAGTACTTC.

CDR3 DNA sequence: TGTGCCAGCAGCCCCAGTGGGACCTCCACGGAGACCCAGTACTTC. This encodes CASSPSGTSTETQYF. The chain recombines TRBV9 with TRBJ2-5, with D tentatively TRBD1 or TRBD2 (5 bases each). Trimming stripped 4 bases from V and 5 bases from J, with 18 bases between. The CDR3 runs to 15 residues. Per germline, CDR1 SGDLS and CDR2 YYNGEE.

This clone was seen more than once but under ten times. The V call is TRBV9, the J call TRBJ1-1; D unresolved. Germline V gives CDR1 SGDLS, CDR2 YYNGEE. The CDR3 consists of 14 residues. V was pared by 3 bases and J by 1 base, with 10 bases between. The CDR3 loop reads CASSATRGNTEAFF. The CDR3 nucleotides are TGTGCCAGCAGCGCAACCCGGGGGAACACTGAAGCTTTCTTT.

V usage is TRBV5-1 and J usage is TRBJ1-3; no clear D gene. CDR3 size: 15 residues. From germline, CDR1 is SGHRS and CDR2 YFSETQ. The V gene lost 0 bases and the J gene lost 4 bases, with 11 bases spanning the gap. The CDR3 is CASSLAVGSGNTIYF. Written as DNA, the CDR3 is TGCGCCAGCAGCTTGGCCGTGGGCTCCGGAAACACCATATATTTT.

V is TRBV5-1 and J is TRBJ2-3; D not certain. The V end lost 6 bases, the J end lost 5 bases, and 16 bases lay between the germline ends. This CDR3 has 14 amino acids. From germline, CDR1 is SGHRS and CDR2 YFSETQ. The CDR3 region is CASKLSSTRDTQYF. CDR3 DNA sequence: TGCGCCAGCAAATTAAGCTCGACGAGAGATACGCAGTATTTT.

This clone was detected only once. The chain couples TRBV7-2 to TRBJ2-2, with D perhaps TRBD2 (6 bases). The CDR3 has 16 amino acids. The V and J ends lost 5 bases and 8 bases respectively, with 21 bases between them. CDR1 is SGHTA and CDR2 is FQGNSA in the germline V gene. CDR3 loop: CASSPGGSLGGGELFF. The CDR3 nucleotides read TGTGCCAGCAGCCCCGGGGGAAGTCTCGGTGGTGGGGAGCTGTTTTTT.

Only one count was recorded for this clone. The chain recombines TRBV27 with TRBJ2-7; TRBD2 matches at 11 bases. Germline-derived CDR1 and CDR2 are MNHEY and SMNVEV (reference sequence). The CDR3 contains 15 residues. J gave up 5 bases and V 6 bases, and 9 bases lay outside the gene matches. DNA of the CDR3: TGTGCCAGCAGCCCACTAGCGGGAGCCCGTGACGAGCAGTACTTC. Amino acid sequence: CASSPLAGARDEQYF.

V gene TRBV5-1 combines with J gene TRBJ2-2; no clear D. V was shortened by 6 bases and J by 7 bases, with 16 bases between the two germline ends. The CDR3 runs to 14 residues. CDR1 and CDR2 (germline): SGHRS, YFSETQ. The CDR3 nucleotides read TGCGCCAGCACCATGGGATCGGCTAGCGGGGAGCTGTTTTTT. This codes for CASTMGSASGELFF. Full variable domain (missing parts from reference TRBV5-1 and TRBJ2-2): KAGVTQTPRYLIKTRGQQVTLSCSPISGHRSVSWYQQTPGQGLQFLFEYFSETQRNKGNFPGRFSGRQFSNSRSEMNVSTLELGDSALYLCASTMGSASGELFFGEGSRLTVL.

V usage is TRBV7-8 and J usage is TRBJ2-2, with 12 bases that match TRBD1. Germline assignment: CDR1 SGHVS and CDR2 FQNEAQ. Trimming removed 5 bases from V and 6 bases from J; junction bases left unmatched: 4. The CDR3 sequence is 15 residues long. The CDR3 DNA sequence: TGTGCCAGCAGCAGGGGACAGGGGGCCGCCGGGGAGCTGTTTTTT. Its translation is CASSRGQGAAGELFF. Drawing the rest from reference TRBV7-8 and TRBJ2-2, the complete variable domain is GAGVSQSPRYKVAKRGQDVALRCDPISGHVSLFWYQQALGQGPEFLTYFQNEAQLDKSGLPSDRFFAERPEGSVSTLKIQRTQQEDSAVYLCASSRGQGAAGELFFGEGSRLTVL.

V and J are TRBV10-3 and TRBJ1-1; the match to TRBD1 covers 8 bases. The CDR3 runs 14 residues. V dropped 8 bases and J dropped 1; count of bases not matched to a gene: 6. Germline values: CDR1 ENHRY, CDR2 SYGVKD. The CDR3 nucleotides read TGTGCCATCCGGCGTGGACAGGGGAACACTGAAGCTTTCTTT. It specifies CAIRRGQGNTEAFF.

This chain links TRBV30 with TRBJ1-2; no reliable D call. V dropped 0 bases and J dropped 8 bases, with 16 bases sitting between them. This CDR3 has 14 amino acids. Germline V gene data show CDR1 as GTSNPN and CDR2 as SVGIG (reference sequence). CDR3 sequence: CAWSVQSGPGGYTF. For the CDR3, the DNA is TGTGCCTGGAGTGTACAAAGTGGCCCGGGCGGCTACACCTTC.

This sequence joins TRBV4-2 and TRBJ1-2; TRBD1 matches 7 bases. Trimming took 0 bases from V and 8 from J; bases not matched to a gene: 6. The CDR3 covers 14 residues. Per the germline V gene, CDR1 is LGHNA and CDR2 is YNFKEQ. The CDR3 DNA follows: TGTGCCAGCAGCCAAGAAAGAGGGGGCAGCGGCTACACCTTC. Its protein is CASSQERGGSGYTF.

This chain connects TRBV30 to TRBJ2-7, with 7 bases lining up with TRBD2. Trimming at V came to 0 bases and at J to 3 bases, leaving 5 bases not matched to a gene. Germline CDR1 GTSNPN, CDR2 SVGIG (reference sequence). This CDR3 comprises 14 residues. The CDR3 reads CAWSVYRTSYEQYF. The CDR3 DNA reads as TGTGCCTGGAGTGTATACCGGACTAGCTACGAGCAGTACTTC. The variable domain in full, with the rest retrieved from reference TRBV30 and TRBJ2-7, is SQTIHQWPATLVQPVGSPLSLECTVEGTSNPNLYWYRQAAGRGLQLLFYSVGIGQISSEVPQNLSASRPQDRQFILSSKKLLLSDSGFYLCAWSVYRTSYEQYFGPGTRLTVT.

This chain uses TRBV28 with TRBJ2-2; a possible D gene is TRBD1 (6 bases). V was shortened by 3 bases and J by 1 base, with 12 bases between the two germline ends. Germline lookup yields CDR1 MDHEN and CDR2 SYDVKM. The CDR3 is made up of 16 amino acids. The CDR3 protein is CASSLAGTLNTGELFF. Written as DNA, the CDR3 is TGTGCCAGCAGTTTGGCCGGGACACTGAACACCGGGGAGCTGTTTTTT. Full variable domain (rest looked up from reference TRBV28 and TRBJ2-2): DVKVTQSSRYLVKRTGEKVFLECVQDMDHENMFWYRQDPGLGLRLIYFSYDVKMKEKGDIPEGYSVSREKKERFSLILESASTNQTSMYLCASSLAGTLNTGELFFGEGSRLTVL.

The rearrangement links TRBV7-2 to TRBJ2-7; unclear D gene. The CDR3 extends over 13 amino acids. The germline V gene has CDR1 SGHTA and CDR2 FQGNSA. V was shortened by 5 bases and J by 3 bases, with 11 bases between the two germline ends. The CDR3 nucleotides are TGTGCCAGCAGCCCTCGGGCCAACTACGAGCAGTACTTC. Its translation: CASSPRANYEQYF.

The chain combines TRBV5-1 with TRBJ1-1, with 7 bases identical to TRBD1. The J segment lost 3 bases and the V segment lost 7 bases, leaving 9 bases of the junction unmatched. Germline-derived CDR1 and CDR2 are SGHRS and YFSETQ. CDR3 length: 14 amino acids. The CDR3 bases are TGCGCCAGCGGACAGGTCGGTAAGGACACTGAAGCTTTCTTT. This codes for CASGQVGKDTEAFF.

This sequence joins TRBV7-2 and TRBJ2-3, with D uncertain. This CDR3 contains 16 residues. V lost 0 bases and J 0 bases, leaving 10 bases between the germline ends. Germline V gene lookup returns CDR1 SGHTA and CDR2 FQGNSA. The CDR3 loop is CASSLAPGYSTDTQYF. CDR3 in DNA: TGTGCCAGCAGCTTAGCCCCGGGCTATAGCACAGATACGCAGTATTTT. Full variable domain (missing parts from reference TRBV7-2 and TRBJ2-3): GAGVSQSPSNKVTEKGKDVELRCDPISGHTALYWYRQSLGQGLEFLIYFQGNSAPDKSGLPSDRFSAERTGGSVSTLTIQRTQQEDSAVYLCASSLAPGYSTDTQYFGPGTRLTVL.

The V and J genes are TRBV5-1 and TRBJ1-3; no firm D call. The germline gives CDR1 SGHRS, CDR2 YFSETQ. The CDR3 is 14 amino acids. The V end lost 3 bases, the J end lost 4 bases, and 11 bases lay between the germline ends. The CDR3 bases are TGCGCCAGCAGCTCCGGTCAACAGGGAAACACCATATATTTT. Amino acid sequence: CASSSGQQGNTIYF.

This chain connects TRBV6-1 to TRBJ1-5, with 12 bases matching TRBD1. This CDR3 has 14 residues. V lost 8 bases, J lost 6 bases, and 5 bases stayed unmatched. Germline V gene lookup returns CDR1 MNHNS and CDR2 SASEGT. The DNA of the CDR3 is TGTGCCAGCTCTGGGACAGGGGGCGGTCAGCCCCAGCATTTT. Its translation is CASSGTGGGQPQHF.

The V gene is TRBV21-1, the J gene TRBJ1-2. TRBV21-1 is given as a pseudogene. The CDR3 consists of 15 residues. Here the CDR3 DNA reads TGTGCCAGCAGCAAAGCCTTTAACAGGGAGGATGGCTACACCTTC. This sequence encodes CASSKAFNREDGYTF.

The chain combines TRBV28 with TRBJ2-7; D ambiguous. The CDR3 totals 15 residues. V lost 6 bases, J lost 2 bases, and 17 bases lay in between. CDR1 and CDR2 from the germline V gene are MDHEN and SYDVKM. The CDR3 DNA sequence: TGTGCCAGCAGAACACCGCAGGTCCACGCCTACGAGCAGTACTTC. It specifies CASRTPQVHAYEQYF.